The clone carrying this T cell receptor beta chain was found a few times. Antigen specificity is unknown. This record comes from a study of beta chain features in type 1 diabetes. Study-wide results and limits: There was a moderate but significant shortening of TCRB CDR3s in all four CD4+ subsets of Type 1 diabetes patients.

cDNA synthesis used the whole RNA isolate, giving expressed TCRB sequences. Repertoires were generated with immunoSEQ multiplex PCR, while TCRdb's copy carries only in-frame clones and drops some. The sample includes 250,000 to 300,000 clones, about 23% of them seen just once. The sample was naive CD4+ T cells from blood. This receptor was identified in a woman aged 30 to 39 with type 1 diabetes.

For the CDR3, the DNA is TGCGCCAGCAGCTTGGCCGGGATCCACGAGCAGTACTTC. Translating it yields CASSLAGIHEQYF. The chain links TRBV5-1 to TRBJ2-7; TRBD2 is a possible D gene (5 bases). From germline, CDR1 is SGHRS and CDR2 YFSETQ. Trimming took off 0 bases at V and 5 bases at J, with 9 bases between the two ends. There are 13 residues in the CDR3.